This T cell receptor (beta chain) came from a study of T cell clonality in common variable immunodeficiency. General observations from the study: CVID subjects had higher TCRbeta clonality than healthy controls, most marked in about a third. T cell subpopulation sequencing would be needed to explain CVID clonality.

Patients and controls were mostly of Caucasian heritage. This clone was found many times. Antigen: not known. Read coverage stops 3 residues before the CDR3 terminus; the germline J gene supplies the remainder. The CDR3 length is 15 residues. Germline CDR1 is LNHDA and CDR2 is SQIVND (reference sequence). The ends lost 5 bases at V and 6 bases at J; junction bases unmatched: 5. The assay was immunoSEQ multiplex PCR, and TCRdb's table has in-frame clones only and misses some. Listed for the sample are around 57,000 clones, none seen a single time. The sequence was collected from a person aged 18 to 75 in good health. This sequence joins TRBV19 and TRBJ2-1; 12 positions match TRBD2. Sequencing was done on a sample of peripheral blood mononuclear cells. This chain's CDR3 is CASSSGLAGSNEQFF. CDR3 DNA, as far as it was read: TGTGCCAGTAGTTCGGGACTAGCGGGCTCCAATGAG.